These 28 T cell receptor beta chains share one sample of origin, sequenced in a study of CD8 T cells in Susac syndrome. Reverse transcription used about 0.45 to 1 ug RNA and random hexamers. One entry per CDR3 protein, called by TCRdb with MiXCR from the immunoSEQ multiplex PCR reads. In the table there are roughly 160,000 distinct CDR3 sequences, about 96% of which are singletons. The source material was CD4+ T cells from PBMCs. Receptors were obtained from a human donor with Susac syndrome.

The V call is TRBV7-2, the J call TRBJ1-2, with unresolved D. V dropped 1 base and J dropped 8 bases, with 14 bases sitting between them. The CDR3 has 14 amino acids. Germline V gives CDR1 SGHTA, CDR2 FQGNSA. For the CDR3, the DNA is TGTGCCAGCAGCTTAGTGTGGGAGTCACAGGGCTACACCTTC. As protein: CASSLVWESQGYTF.

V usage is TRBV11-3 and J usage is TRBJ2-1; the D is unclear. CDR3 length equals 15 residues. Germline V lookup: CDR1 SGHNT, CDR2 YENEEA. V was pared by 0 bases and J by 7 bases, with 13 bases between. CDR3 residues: CASSLDQVTGNEQFF. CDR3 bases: TGTGCCAGCAGCTTAGATCAGGTCACTGGGAATGAGCAGTTCTTC.

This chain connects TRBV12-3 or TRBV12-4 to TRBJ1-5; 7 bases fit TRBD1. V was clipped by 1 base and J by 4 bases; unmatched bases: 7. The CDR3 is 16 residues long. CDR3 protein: CASSLGGGAGNQPQHF. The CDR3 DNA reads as TGTGCCAGCAGTTTAGGAGGGGGCGCGGGGAATCAGCCCCAGCATTTT.

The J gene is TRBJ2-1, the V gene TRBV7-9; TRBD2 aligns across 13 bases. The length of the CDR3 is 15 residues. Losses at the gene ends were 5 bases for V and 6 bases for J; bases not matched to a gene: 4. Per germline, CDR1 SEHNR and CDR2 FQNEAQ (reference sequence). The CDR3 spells CASSELAGGINEQFF. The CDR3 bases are TGTGCCAGCAGCGAACTAGCGGGAGGGATCAATGAGCAGTTCTTC.

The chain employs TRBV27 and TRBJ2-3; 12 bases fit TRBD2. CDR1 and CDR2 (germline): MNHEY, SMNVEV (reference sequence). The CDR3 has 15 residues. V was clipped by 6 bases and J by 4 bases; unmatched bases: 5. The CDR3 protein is CASRGASGRADTQYF. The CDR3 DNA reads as TGTGCCAGCAGAGGGGCTAGCGGGAGGGCAGATACGCAGTATTTT.

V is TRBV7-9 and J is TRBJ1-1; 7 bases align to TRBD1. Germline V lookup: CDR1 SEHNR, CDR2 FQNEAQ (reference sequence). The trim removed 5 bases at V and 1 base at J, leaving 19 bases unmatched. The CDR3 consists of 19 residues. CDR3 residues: CASSQYRFRDSIPNTEAFF. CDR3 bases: TGTGCCAGCAGCCAATACCGATTCCGGGACAGTATCCCGAACACTGAAGCTTTCTTT. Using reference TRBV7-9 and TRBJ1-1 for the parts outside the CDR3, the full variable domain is DTGVSQNPRHKITKRGQNVTFRCDPISEHNRLYWYRQTLGQGPEFLTYFQNEAQLEKSRLLSDRFSAERPKGSFSTLEIQRTEQGDSAMYLCASSQYRFRDSIPNTEAFFGQGTRLTVV.

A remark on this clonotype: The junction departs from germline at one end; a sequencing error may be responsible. The CDR3 bases are TGCAGCGTTGGCCCTTTCCCAGGGACCCCCCACCACTTC. This translates into CSVGPFPGTPHHF. V usage is TRBV29-1 and J usage is TRBJ1-2, with D perhaps TRBD1 (5 bases). The CDR3 is made up of 13 amino acids. The V gene's germline CDR1 is SQVTM and CDR2 ANQGSEA.

The CDR3 here is CASSWGPSAHNEQFF. In DNA form, the CDR3 reads TGTGCCAGCAGTTGGGGACCTAGTGCACACAATGAGCAGTTCTTC. V and J are TRBV27 and TRBJ2-1; possibly TRBD1 or TRBD2 for D (5 bases each). Trimming left V 4 bases short and J 5 bases short, with 15 bases between. Germline V gene sequence: CDR1 MNHEY, CDR2 SMNVEV (reference sequence). The CDR3 sequence is 15 residues long.

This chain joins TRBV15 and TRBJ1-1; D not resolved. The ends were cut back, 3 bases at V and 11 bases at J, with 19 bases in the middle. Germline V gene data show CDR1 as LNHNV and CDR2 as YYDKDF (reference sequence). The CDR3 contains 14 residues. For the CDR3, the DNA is TGTGCCACCAGCAGCGGAATGAGGAGGTCGGAGGCTTTCTTT. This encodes CATSSGMRRSEAFF.

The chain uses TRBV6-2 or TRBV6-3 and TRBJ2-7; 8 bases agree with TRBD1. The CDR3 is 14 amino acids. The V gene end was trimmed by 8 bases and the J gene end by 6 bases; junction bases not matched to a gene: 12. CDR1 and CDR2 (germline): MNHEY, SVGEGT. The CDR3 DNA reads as TGTGCCAGCTCTCCCGCCGGGACAGGCGGCGAGCAGTACGTC. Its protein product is CASSPAGTGGEQYV.

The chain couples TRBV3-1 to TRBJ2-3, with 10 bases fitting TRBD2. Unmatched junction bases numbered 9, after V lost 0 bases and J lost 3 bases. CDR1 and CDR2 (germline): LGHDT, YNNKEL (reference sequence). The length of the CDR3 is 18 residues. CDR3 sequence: CASSQEAQLAGTTDTQYF. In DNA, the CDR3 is TGTGCCAGCAGCCAAGAGGCACAACTAGCGGGGACGACAGATACGCAGTATTTT.

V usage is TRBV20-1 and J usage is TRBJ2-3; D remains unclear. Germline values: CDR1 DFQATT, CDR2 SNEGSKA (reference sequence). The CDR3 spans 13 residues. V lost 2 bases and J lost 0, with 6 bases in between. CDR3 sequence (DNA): TGCAGTGCTAGATTTCTGAGCACAGATACGCAGTATTTT. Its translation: CSARFLSTDTQYF.

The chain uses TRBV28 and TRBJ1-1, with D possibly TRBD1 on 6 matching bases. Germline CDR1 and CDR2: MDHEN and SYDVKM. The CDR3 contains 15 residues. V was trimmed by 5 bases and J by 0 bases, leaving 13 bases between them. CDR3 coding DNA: TGTGCCAGCAGTCAGCCCAGGGGCATGAACACTGAAGCTTTCTTT. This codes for CASSQPRGMNTEAFF.

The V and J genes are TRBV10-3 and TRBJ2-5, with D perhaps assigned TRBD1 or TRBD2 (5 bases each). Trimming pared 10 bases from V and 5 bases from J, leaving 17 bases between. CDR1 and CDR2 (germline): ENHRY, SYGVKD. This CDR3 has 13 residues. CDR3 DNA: TGTGCCACCGGGACGCAAGGGGCCGAGACCCAGTACTTC. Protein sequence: CATGTQGAETQYF.

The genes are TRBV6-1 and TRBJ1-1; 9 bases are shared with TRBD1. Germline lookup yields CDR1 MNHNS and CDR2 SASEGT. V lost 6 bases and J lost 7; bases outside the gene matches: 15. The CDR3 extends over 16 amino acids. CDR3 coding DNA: TGTGCCAGCAGGCCCCAGGGACAGGGCGGGGGTATTGAAGCTTTCTTT. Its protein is CASRPQGQGGGIEAFF.

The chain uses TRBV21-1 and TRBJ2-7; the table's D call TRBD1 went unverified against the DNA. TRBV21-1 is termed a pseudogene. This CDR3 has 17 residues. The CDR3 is CASDRDRGSSSSYEQYV. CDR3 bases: TGTGCCAGCGACCGGGACAGGGGGTCGAGTTCCTCCTACGAGCAGTACGTC.

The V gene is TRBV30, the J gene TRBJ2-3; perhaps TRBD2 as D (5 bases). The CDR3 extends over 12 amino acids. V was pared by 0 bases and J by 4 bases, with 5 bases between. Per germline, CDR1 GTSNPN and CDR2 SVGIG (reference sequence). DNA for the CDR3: TGTGCCTGGAGTGTCGGGGCAGATACGCAGTATTTT. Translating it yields CAWSVGADTQYF. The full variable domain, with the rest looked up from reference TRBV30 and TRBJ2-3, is SQTIHQWPATLVQPVGSPLSLECTVEGTSNPNLYWYRQAAGRGLQLLFYSVGIGQISSEVPQNLSASRPQDRQFILSSKKLLLSDSGFYLCAWSVGADTQYFGPGTRLTVL.

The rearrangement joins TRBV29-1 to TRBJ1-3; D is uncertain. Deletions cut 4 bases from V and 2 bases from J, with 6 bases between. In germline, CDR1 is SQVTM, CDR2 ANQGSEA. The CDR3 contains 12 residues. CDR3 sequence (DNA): TGCAGCGTTGTGGGCCCTGGAAACACCATATATTTT. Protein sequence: CSVVGPGNTIYF.

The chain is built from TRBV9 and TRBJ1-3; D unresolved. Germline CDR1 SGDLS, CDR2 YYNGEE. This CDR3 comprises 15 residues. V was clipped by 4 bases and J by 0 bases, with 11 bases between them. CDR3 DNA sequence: TGTGCCAGCAGCCCGATGGGAAGCTCTGGAAACACCATATATTTT. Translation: CASSPMGSSGNTIYF. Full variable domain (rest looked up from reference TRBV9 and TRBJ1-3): DSGVTQTPKHLITATGQRVTLRCSPRSGDLSVYWYQQSLDQGLQFLIQYYNGEERAKGNILERFSAQQFPDLHSELNLSSLELGDSALYFCASSPMGSSGNTIYFGEGSWLTVV.

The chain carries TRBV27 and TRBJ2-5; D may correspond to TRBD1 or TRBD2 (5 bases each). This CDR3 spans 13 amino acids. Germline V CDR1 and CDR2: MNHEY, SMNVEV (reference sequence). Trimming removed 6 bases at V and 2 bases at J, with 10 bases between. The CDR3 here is CASSRETQETQYF. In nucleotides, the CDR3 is TGTGCCAGCAGCAGGGAGACACAAGAGACCCAGTACTTC.

The CDR3 bases are TGTGCCAGCAGAGGCAGGGGGAGTAACTACGAGCAGTACTTC. As protein: CASRGRGSNYEQYF. This rearrangement joins TRBV28 to TRBJ2-7; TRBD1 matches at 7 bases. Germline-derived CDR1 and CDR2 are MDHEN and SYDVKM. This CDR3 is built from 14 residues. Trimming cost V 6 bases and J 3 bases; bases outside gene matches: 8.

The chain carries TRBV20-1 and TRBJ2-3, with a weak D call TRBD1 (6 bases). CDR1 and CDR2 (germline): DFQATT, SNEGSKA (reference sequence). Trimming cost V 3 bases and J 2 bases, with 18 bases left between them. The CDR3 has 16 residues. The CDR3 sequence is CSARSLDGGPTDTQYF. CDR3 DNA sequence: TGCAGTGCTAGGTCCCTTGATGGGGGCCCCACAGATACGCAGTATTTT.

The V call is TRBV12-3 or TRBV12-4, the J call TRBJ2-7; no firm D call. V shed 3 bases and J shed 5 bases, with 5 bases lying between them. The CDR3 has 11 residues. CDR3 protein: CASSFSNEQYF. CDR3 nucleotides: TGTGCCAGCAGTTTTAGCAACGAGCAGTACTTC.

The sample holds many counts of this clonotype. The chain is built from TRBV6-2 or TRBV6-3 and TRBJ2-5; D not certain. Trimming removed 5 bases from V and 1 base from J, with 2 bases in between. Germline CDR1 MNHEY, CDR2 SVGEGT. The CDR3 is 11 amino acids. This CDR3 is CASSRQETQYF. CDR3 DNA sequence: TGTGCCAGCAGTCGCCAAGAGACCCAGTACTTC.

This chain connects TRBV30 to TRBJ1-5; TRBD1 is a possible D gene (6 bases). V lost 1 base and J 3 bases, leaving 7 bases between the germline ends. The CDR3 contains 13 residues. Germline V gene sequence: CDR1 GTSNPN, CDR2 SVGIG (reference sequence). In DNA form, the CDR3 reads TGTGCCTGGAGTGGGGGGGCCAATCAGCCCCAGCATTTT. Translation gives CAWSGGANQPQHF.

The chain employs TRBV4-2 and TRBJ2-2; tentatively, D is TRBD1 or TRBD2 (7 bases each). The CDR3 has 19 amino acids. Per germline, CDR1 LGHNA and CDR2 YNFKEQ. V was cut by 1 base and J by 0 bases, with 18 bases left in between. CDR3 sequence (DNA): TGTGCCAGCAGCCAAGCATTGGGAGGGGGCAGAGCGAACACCGGGGAGCTGTTTTTT. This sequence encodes CASSQALGGGRANTGELFF.

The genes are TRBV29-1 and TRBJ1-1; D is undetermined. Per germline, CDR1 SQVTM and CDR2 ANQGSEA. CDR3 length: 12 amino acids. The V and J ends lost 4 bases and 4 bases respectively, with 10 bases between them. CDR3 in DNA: TGCAGCGTTGTGGCAGCTGCCACTGAAGCTTTCTTT. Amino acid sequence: CSVVAAATEAFF.

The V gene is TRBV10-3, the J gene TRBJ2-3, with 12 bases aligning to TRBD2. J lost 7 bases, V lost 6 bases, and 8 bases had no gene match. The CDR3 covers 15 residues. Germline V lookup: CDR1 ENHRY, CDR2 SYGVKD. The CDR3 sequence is CAIRRTSGVAHTQYF. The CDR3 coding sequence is TGTGCCATCAGACGGACTAGCGGGGTGGCTCATACGCAGTATTTT.